The rows below give T cell receptor beta chains drawn from one sample of a study of cytomegalovirus exposure and HLA in healthy donors. Produced via immunoSEQ multiplex PCR; TCRdb's table is partial and in-frame only. Of approximately 110,000 clones in the sample, around 74% were seen once. The sequencing input was PBMCs. The receptor set was obtained from a man between 25 and 39 years old in good health and CMV-seropositive. The CDR3 runs from the conserved cysteine through the conserved F or W. The D gene is left open where the match is weak. Rows give clone size only sometimes, using once, few, many, or a class for an expanded clone.

NA,NA,TRBV4-3,TRBJ2-3,CASSQGHRSWLTDTQYF,TGCGCCAGCAGCCAAGGCCACAGGAGTTGGCTCACAGATACGCAGTATTTT
NA,NA,TRBV11-2,TRBJ2-5,CASTDSRGVETQYF,TGTGCCAGCACCGATTCTCGGGGAGTGGAGACCCAGTACTTC
NA,NA,TRBV5-1,TRBJ2-5,CASSRGFQETQYF,TGCGCCAGCAGCAGGGGTTTCCAAGAGACCCAGTACTTC
TRBD1,NA,TRBV7-9,TRBJ2-1,CASSPGDRPYNEQFF,TGTGCCAGCAGCCCAGGGGACAGGCCCTACAATGAGCAGTTCTTC
NA,NA,TRBV7-9,TRBJ2-7,CASSLGRSSGYEQYF,TGTGCCAGCAGCTTAGGTCGGAGCAGTGGGTACGAGCAGTACTTC
TRBD1,NA,TRBV27,TRBJ1-6,CAIATGGNSPLHF,TGTGCCATTGCGACAGGGGGCAATTCACCCCTCCACTTT
TRBD1,NA,TRBV9,TRBJ2-5,CASSEGQGAGETQYF,TGTGCCAGCAGCGAGGGACAGGGGGCCGGGGAGACCCAGTACTTC
TRBD1,NA,TRBV5-1,TRBJ2-5,CASSFGQGRGETQYF,TGCGCCAGCAGCTTTGGACAGGGAAGAGGAGAGACCCAGTACTTC
NA,NA,TRBV5-1,TRBJ1-4,CASSFEADKLFF,TGCGCCAGCAGCTTCGAGGCTGATAAACTGTTTTTT
NA,NA,TRBV18,TRBJ2-5,CASSSAVGGETQYF,TGTGCCAGCTCGTCGGCCGTGGGGGGAGAGACCCAGTACTTC
NA,NA,TRBV6-5,TRBJ1-2,CASGTGNYGYPF,TGTGCCAGCGGAACAGGAAACTATGGCTACCCCTTC
NA,once,TRBV6-5,TRBJ1-1,CASSYDRTPGEAFF,TGTGCCAGCAGTTACGACAGGACCCCGGGTGAAGCTTTCTTT
NA,NA,TRBV2,TRBJ1-1,CASSEQGNTEAFF,TGTGCCAGCAGTGAACAGGGGAACACTGAAGCTTTCTTT
NA,NA,TRBV9,TRBJ2-1,CASSKRGGTSPLNEQFF,TGTGCCAGCAGCAAGAGGGGGGGAACTTCCCCCTTAAATGAGCAGTTCTTC
NA,NA,TRBV2,TRBJ1-2,CASSGLQSNYGYTF,TGTGCCAGCAGCGGACTTCAGTCTAACTATGGCTACACCTTC
TRBD2,NA,TRBV6-4,TRBJ2-2,CASSDSSGGANTGELFF,TGTGCCAGCAGTGACTCGAGCGGGGGGGCGAACACCGGGGAGCTGTTTTTT
NA,NA,TRBV11-3,TRBJ2-7,CASSLGGSYEQYF,TGTGCCAGCAGCTTAGGGGGCAGTTACGAGCAGTACTTC
TRBD1,NA,TRBV30,TRBJ2-7,CAWGNDRALRYEQYF,TGTGCCTGGGGAAATGACAGGGCCCTTCGCTACGAGCAGTACTTC
NA,NA,TRBV28,TRBJ2-2,CASSLQLRGGELFF,TGTGCCAGCAGTTTACAGCTCAGAGGCGGGGAGCTGTTTTTT
NA,NA,TRBV6-5,TRBJ1-2,CASRTPQYGYTF,TGTGCCAGCAGGACACCCCAGTATGGCTACACCTTC
TRBD2,few,TRBV5-4,TRBJ2-3,CASSLASGGIPDTQYF,TGTGCCAGCAGCTTGGCTAGCGGGGGGATACCAGATACGCAGTATTTT
NA,NA,TRBV5-1,TRBJ2-1,CASSLGEGGNEQFF,TGCGCCAGCAGCTTGGGAGAGGGCGGCAATGAGCAGTTCTTC
NA,NA,TRBV29-1,TRBJ1-2,CSVEASTGNGYTF,TGCAGCGTTGAAGCAAGTACAGGGAATGGCTACACCTTC
NA,NA,TRBV7-8,TRBJ1-6,CASSRGQLYNSPLHF,TGTGCCAGCAGCCGAGGCCAGCTTTATAATTCACCCCTCCACTTT
NA,NA,TRBV30,TRBJ2-6,CAWSYSGANVLTF,TGTGCCTGGTCTTACTCTGGGGCCAACGTCCTGACTTTC
TRBD1,once,TRBV30,TRBJ1-6,CAWSVLRGNSPLHF,TGTGCCTGGAGTGTCCTCAGGGGGAATTCACCCCTCCACTTT